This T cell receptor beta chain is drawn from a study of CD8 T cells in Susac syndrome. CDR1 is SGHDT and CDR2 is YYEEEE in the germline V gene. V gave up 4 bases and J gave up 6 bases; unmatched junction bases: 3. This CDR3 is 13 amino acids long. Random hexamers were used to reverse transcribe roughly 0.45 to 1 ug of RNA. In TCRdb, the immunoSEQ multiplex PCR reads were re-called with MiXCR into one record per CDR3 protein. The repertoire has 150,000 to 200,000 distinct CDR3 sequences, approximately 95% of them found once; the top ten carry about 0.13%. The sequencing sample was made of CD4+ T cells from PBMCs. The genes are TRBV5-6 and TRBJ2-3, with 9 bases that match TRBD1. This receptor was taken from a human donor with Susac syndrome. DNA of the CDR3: TGTGCCAGCAGCCGGACAGGGGTGGATACGCAGTATTTT. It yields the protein CASSRTGVDTQYF.